The entry below gives a single T cell receptor beta chain sequence along with its context. Original processing notes: For nucleated cells, counts were estimated from reference gene primer amplification. TCRdb's table, derived via immunoSEQ multiplex PCR, lists solely in-frame clones and lacks some. For V, J and clone size, that table is used; D and trimming come from the DNA. The table lists 450,000 to 500,000 clones, approximately 86% of them singletons, with 0.7% in the top ten. All enrollees were about 18 to 95 years old and from some 24 US areas. The recovered donors of Cohort 3 showed two negative PCRs, clearance, or symptom resolution. CDR1 is MNHEY, CDR2 SMNVEV, per germline (reference sequence). This CDR3 comprises 14 residues. V was trimmed by 11 bases and J by 3 bases, leaving 19 bases between them. The sample belongs to a study of blood T cell repertoires in COVID-19. Study at large: Samples representing acute and convalescent COVID-19 were sourced from the United States, Italy and Spain.

This clonotype was sampled from a woman aged 18-29 years who had recovered from COVID-19. What was sequenced was PBMCs or T cells enriched from blood (not recorded which). The chain is built from TRBV27 and TRBJ1-1; a possible D gene is TRBD1 (5 bases). CDR3 sequence: CASGVGRLYTEAFF. The CDR3 bases are TGTGCCTCGGGGGTGGGGAGGTTATACACTGAAGCTTTCTTT.